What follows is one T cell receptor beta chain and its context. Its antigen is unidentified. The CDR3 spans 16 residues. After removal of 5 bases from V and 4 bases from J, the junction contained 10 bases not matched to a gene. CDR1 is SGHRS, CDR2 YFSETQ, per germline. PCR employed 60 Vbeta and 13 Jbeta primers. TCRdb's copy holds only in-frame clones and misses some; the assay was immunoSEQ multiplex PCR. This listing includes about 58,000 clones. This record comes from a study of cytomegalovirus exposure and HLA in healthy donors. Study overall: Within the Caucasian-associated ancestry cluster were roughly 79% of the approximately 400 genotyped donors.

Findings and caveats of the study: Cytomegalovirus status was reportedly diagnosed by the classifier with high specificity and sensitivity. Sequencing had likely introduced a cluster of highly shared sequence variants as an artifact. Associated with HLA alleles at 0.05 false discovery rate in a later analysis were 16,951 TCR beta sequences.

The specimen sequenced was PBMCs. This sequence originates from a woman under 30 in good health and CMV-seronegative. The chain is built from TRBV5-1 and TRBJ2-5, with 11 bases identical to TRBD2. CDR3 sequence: CASSPPIAGGRETQYF. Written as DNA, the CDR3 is TGCGCCAGCAGTCCTCCCATAGCGGGGGGGAGAGAGACCCAGTACTTC.